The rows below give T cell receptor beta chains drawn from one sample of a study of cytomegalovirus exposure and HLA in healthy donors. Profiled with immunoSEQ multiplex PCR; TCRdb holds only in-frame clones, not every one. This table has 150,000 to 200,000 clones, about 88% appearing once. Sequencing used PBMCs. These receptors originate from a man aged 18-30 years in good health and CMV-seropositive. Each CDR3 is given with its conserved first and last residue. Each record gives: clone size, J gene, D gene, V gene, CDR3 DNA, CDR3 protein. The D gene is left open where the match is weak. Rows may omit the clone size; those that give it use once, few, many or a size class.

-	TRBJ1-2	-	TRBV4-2	TGTGCCAGCAGCCAAGAGGAGGGCAGCGTCCATTTC	CASSQEEGSVHF
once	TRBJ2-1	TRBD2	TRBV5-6	TGTGCCAGCAGTGGGACTAGGACTGAGCAGTTCTTC	CASSGTRTEQFF
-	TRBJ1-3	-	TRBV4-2	TGTGCCAGCAGCCAGGGCAGCTCTGGAAACACCATATATTTT	CASSQGSSGNTIYF
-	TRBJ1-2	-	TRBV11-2	TGTGCCAGCAGCTTAGGGTTAGCGTCCAATGGCTACACCTTC	CASSLGLASNGYTF
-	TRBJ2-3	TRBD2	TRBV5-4	TGTGCCAGCAGCTTGATGTGGGGGGGGAACACAGATACGCAGTATTTT	CASSLMWGGNTDTQYF
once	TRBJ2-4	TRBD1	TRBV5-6	TGTGCCAGCAGTACAACGACAGGGGACGGAAACAGTCAGTACTTC	CASSTTTGDGNSQYF
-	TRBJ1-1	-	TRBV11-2	TGTGCCAGCAGCTTAGATTGGGCGGGGGCGAACACTGAAGCTTTCTTT	CASSLDWAGANTEAFF
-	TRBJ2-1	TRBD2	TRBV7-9	TGTGCCAGCAGCTTATCCGGAGCGGGGGGTTACAATGAGCAGTTCTTC	CASSLSGAGGYNEQFF
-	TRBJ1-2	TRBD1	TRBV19	TGTGCCAGTAATGAGGACGACAGGGGCCACTATGGCTACACCTTC	CASNEDDRGHYGYTF
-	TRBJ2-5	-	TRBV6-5	TGTGCCAGCAGTTACTCCTTAGGGGGACGCCAAGAGACCCAGTACTTC	CASSYSLGGRQETQYF
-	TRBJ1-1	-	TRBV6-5	TGTGCCAGCAGTGGCGGGGCAAACACTGAAGCTTTCTTT	CASSGGANTEAFF
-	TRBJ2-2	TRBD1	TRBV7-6	TGTGCCAGCAGCTTAGGGCAGGGGGTAACCGGGGAGCTGTTTTTT	CASSLGQGVTGELFF
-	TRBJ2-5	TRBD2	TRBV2	TGTGCCAGCAACCCGGAGCGGGGAGAGACCCAGTACTTC	CASNPERGETQYF
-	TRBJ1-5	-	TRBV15	TGTGCCACCAGCAGCCGAACCCCAGGGTTGAGTCAGCCCCAGCATTTT	CATSSRTPGLSQPQHF
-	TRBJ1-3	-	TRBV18	TGTGCCAGCTCACGGGAGAGATTCTCTGGAAACACCATATATTTT	CASSRERFSGNTIYF
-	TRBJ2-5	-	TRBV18	TGTGCCAGCTCACCGGGGGGTGTACAAGAGACCCAGTACTTC	CASSPGGVQETQYF
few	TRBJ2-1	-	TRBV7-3	TGTGCCAGCAGCTTAGACGGCGGTGAGCAGTTCTTC	CASSLDGGEQFF
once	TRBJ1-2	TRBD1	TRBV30	TGTGCCTGGCTGAGACAGGGGGTGGATGGCTACACCTTC	CAWLRQGVDGYTF
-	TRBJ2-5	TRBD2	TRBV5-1	TGCGCCAGCAGCTTGGTAGGACTAGCGGGGGGGCCGGAGACCCAGTACTTC	CASSLVGLAGGPETQYF
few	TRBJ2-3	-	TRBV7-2	TGTGCCAGCAGCTTACCTTCTTCAGATACGCAGTATTTT	CASSLPSSDTQYF
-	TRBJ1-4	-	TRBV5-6	TGTGCCAGCAGCTTGGTCGGGGGGCAAGAAAAACTGTTTTTT	CASSLVGGQEKLFF
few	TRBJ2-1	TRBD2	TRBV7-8	TGTGCCAGCAGCTTAGGAGGCGGGGGGCTATATGAGCAGTTCTTC	CASSLGGGGLYEQFF
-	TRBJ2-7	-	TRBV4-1	TGCGCCAGCAGCCAAGTCCCAGGGGCCCTCTCCTACGAGCAGTACTTC	CASSQVPGALSYEQYF
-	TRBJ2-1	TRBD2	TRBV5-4	TGTGCCAGCAGCCATGGCGGGGGGGCCTCCTACAATGAGCAGTTCTTC	CASSHGGGASYNEQFF